The clone carrying this TCR beta chain was observed at least ten times. The antigen is not known. This sample was included in a study of neurological immune-mediated disorders. Study-level points and caveats: The greatest degree of TCR clonal expansion was observed in HTLV-1-associated myelopathy, with the lowest in multiple sclerosis, below that of healthy controls.

Time point denoted: technical triplicate 3. Unsorted libraries used 2 million PBMCs kept at -80 degrees C. The CDR3 has 17 amino acids. Germline lookup yields CDR1 MGHRA and CDR2 YSYEKL. V lost 1 base and J lost 5; bases outside the gene matches: 9. The cDNA was synthesized by 5'RACE incorporating 10-nucleotide random UMIs. A single run covered 15-18 subjects with over 200 million TCR-beta sequences. One entry per CDR3 protein results from TCRdb running MiXCR on the 5' RACE reads. The table records about 44,000 distinct CDR3 sequences, about a fifth of them present only once. The TCR sequence derives from a man between 60 and 75 years old with HTLV-1-associated myelopathy (HAM/TSP). Sequenced material: PBMCs. The genes are TRBV4-1 and TRBJ2-5, with 11 bases identical to TRBD2. The CDR3 protein is CASSQALSGRAGETQYF. For the CDR3, the DNA is TGCGCCAGCAGCCAAGCCCTTAGCGGGAGGGCCGGGGAGACCCAGTACTTC.